This T cell receptor beta chain emerged from a study of CD8 T cells in Susac syndrome. Random hexamers were used to reverse transcribe an amount of about 0.45 to 1 ug RNA. From the immunoSEQ multiplex PCR reads, TCRdb called clonotypes with MiXCR, one entry per CDR3 protein. The table has approximately 70,000 distinct CDR3 sequences, 96% seen once. Sequencing of TCR beta, carried out with a high-throughput approach, was applied to CD8+ and CD4+ T cells from the blood. TEMRA cells were FACS-enriched, and CD8+ and CD4+ T cells were isolated negatively. Sequencing was performed on CD4+ T cells from PBMCs. The sequence was collected from a human donor with multiple sclerosis.

In DNA, the CDR3 is TGTGCCAGCAGCCCTCTCCAGGGAATTTACGAGCAGTACTTC. Its translation: CASSPLQGIYEQYF. The rearrangement joins TRBV6-1 to TRBJ2-7, with D possibly TRBD1 on 5 matching bases. Trimming cost V 6 bases and J 4 bases, with 16 bases left between them. Germline V CDR1 and CDR2: MNHNS, SASEGT. The CDR3 is made up of 14 amino acids.